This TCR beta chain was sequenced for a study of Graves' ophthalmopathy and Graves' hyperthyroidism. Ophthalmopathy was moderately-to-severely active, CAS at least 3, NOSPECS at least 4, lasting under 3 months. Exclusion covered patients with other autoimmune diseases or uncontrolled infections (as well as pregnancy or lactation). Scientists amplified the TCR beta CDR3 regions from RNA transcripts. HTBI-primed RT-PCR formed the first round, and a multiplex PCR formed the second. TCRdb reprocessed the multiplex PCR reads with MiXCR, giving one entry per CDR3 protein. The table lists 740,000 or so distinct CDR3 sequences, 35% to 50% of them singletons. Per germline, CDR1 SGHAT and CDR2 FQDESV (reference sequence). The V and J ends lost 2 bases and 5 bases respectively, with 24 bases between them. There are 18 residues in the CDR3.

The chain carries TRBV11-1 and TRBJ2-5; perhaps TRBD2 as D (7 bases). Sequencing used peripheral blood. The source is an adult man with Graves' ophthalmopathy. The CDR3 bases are TGTGCCAGCAGCTTATGGGGGGGGCGTCCGTCGGTATTGGAGACCCAGTACTTC. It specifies CASSLWGGRPSVLETQYF.